This TCR beta chain stems from a study of blood T cell repertoires in COVID-19. The germline V gene has CDR1 MNHNY and CDR2 SVGAGI (reference sequence). Trimming pared 6 bases from V and 8 bases from J, leaving 22 bases between. CDR3 length: 16 amino acids. Assay: immunoSEQ multiplex PCR; the TCRdb copy retains only in-frame clones and omits some. Of some 140,000 clones in the sample, 70% to 80% were seen once. The source of this sequence is a man aged 60-69 years with acute or convalescent COVID-19. This rearrangement joins TRBV6-6 to TRBJ1-4, with D possibly TRBD1 on 5 matching bases. Material: peripheral blood. In nucleotides, the CDR3 is TGTGCCAGCAGCTACCGGACCGAAAGGGACTACGAAAAACTGTTTTTT. Protein product: CASSYRTERDYEKLFF.